This TCR beta chain was retrieved from a study of brain T cells in children with intractable seizures listed by TCRdb under 2021. About the full investigation: Resected brain tissue from 50 or so pediatric epilepsy surgery cases was initially screened for immune gene transcripts with a NanoString immunology panel. Of the roughly 12 selected surgery cases, pre-surgery blood was also sequenced for eight, so four had brain tissue only.

As for this clone: Its antigen is still unknown. Base-call qualities are not available, and no considerably larger clone is one nucleotide away.

V is cut by 6 bases and J by 6 bases, and the space between the germline ends is 12 bases. Counted from cysteine to phenylalanine, this CDR3 has 12 amino acids. Only the CDR3 DNA stays, 36 bases, in frame from base 1. The germline V gene provides CDR1 MDHEN and CDR2 SYDVKM. The research as a whole found: Sequencing depth differed between pre- and post-surgery blood, so clones missing from the pre-surgery sample may reflect undersampling. Viral specificity was inferred solely from CDR3 sequence similarity, and the HCMV serostatus of the patients was not known. Top 50 brain clonotypes included public and private clones; each case's most abundant public CDR3 closely resembled known HCMV, EBV or influenza A epitope-specific CDR3s.

This sample's time point label indicates: resected brain tissue, or blood drawn just prior to surgery. The surgery cases showing the highest brain T cell transcript signatures were chosen for TCR beta chain sequencing of brain tissue and, when available, of blood. Patients had been treated with at least one anti-epileptic drug before surgery. TCR-sequenced patients were children with drug-resistant epilepsy due to tuberous sclerosis complex, focal cortical dysplasia, Rasmussen encephalitis or hemimegalencephaly. Brain samples consisted of frozen blocks of fresh involved resected tissue obtained at epilepsy surgery. The Monarch genomic DNA purification kit was used to extract bulk genomic DNA from unsorted brain tissue and from whole blood. The immunoSEQ assay was applied to genomic DNA to generate the TCR beta chain sequences. Per the source publication's procedure: Any CDR3 sequence that did not begin with the conserved framework cysteine at position 104 was removed by hand. To get clonality, the normalized Shannon's Diversity Index was subtracted from one, giving values from 0 (maximal diversity) to 1 (oligoclonal). Chi-squared comparison-of-proportions tests were used to check whether the frequency of the same CDR3 differed between samples, for example brain versus blood. Public clonotypes were found through immuneACCESS searches, while the VDJdb browser was used to judge similarity to known antiviral clonotypes. Imported from immuneACCESS, the table was reduced by TCRdb to in-frame sequences with V and J called. These copies leave out some clones; in studies compared against another copy, an unresolved V gene accounts for under half, and the cause of the remainder is not known. The D gene and trimming were derived from the DNA, and the V and J assignments and clone size from that table. The sample table records 450 to 700 clones; roughly 80% of these occur just once. In total, the top ten clones hold about 45% of the sample.

This specimen was resected brain tissue, taken at surgery. The sequence came from a boy younger than 18 with tuberous sclerosis and intractable seizures. The rearranged chain carries TRBV28 and TRBJ2-7; a tentative D call is TRBD2 (5 bases match). The CDR3 region reads CASRRLRGEQYF. The DNA sequence follows: TGTGCCAGCAGGCGTCTACGGGGCGAGCAGTACTTC.